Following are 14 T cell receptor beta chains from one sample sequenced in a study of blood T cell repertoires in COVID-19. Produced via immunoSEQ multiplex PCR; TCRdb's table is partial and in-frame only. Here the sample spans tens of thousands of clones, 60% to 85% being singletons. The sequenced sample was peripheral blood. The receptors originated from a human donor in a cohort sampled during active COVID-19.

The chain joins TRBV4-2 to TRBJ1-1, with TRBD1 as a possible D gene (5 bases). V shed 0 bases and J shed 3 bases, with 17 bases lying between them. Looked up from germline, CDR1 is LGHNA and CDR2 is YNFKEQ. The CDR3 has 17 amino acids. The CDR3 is CASSQERPGVFYTEAFF. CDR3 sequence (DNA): TGTGCCAGCAGCCAAGAGCGGCCGGGGGTGTTTTACACTGAAGCTTTCTTT.

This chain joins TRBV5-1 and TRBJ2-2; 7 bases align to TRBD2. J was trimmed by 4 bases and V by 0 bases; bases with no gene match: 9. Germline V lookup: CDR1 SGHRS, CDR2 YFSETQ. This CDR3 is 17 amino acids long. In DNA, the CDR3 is TGCGCCAGCAGCTTGGCAGGGAGCGGGGCGAGCACCGGGGAGCTGTTTTTT. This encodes CASSLAGSGASTGELFF.

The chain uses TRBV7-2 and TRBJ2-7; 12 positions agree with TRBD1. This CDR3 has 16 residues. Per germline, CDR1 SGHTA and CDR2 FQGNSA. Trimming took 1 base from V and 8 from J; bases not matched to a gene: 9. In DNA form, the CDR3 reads TGTGCCAGCAGCTTAGGCCCGGGACAGGGGGCTTCCAAGCAGTACTTC. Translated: CASSLGPGQGASKQYF.

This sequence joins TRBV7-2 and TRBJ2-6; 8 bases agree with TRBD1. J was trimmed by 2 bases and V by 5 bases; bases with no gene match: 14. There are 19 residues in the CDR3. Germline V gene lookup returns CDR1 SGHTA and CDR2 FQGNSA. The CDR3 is CASSLTRLTGGTGANVLTF. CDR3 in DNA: TGTGCCAGCAGCCTCACTCGCCTAACAGGGGGGACTGGGGCCAACGTCCTGACTTTC.

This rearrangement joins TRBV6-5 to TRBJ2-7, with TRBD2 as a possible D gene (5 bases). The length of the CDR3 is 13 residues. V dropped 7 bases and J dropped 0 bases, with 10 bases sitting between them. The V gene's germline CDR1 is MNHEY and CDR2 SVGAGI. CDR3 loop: CASTGSHSYEQYF. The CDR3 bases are TGTGCCAGCACGGGGAGTCACTCCTACGAGCAGTACTTC.

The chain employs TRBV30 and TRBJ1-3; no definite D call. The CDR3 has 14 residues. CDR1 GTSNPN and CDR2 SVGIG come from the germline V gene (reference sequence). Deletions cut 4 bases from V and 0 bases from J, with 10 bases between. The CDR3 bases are TGTGCCTGGAAAGCCGGTCGCTCTGGAAACACCATATATTTT. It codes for CAWKAGRSGNTIYF.

In DNA, the CDR3 is TGTGCCATCAGTGATTTGGGCGGGAGGGAGACCCAGTACTTC. This codes for CAISDLGGRETQYF. V is TRBV10-3 and J is TRBJ2-5, with 8 bases that match TRBD2. Germline trimming cut 3 bases from V and 5 bases from J; bases unmatched to any gene: 5. Germline V CDR1 and CDR2: ENHRY, SYGVKD. The CDR3 consists of 14 residues.

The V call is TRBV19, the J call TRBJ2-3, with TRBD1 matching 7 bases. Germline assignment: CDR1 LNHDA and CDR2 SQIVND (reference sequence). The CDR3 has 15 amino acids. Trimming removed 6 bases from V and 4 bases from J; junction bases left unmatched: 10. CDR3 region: CASSPTGSKADTQYF. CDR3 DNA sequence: TGTGCCAGTAGCCCGACAGGGAGTAAGGCAGATACGCAGTATTTT.

The CDR3 loop reads CASSLASSGRNTGELFF. CDR3 DNA sequence: TGTGCCAGCAGCTTGGCGTCTAGCGGTAGAAACACCGGGGAGCTGTTTTTT. This chain connects TRBV7-2 to TRBJ2-2; 7 bases map to TRBD2. This CDR3 spans 17 amino acids. Germline CDR1 reads SGHTA; CDR2 reads FQGNSA. Germline trimming cut 3 bases from V and 2 bases from J; bases unmatched to any gene: 9. Supplemented by reference TRBV7-2 and TRBJ2-2, the full variable domain reads GAGVSQSPSNKVTEKGKDVELRCDPISGHTALYWYRQSLGQGLEFLIYFQGNSAPDKSGLPSDRFSAERTGGSVSTLTIQRTQQEDSAVYLCASSLASSGRNTGELFFGEGSRLTVL.

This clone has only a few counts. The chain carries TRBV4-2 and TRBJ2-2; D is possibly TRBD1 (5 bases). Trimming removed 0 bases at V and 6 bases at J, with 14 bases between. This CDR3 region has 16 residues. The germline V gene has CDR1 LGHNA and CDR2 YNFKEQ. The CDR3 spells CASSQDWAGNAGELFF. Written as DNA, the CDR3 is TGTGCCAGCAGCCAAGATTGGGCAGGGAATGCCGGGGAGCTGTTTTTT.

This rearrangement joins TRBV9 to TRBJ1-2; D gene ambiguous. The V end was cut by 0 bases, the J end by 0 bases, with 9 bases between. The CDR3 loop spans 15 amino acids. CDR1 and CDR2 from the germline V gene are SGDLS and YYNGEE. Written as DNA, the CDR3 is TGTGCCAGCAGCGTAGGGCAGGCAGCTAACTATGGCTACACCTTC. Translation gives CASSVGQAANYGYTF.

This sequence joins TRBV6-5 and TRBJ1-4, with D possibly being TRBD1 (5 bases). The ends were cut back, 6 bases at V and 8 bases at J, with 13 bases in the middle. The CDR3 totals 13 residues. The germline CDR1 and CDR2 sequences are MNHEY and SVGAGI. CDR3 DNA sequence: TGTGCCAGCAGCCAGGGAAGATCCGAAAAACTGTTTTTT. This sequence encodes CASSQGRSEKLFF.

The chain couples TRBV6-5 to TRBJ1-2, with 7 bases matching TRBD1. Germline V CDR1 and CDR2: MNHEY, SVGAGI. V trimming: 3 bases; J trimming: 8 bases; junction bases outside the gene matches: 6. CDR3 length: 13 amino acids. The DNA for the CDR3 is TGTGCCAGCAGTTATGGGGCAGGGGGAGGCTACACCTTC. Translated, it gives CASSYGAGGGYTF.

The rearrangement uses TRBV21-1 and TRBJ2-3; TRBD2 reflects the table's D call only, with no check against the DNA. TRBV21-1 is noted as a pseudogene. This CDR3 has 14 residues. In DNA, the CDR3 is TGTGCCACCGACGCGGCAGAGGAGTCAGATACGCAGTATTTT. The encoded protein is CATDAAEESDTQYF.